The T cell receptor (beta chain) described here comes from a study of T cells of healthy individuals. The table lists this clonotype with many counts. TCRdb redid the calling of the 5' RACE reads with MiXCR, one entry per CDR3 protein. The sample carries around 80,000 distinct CDR3 sequences, about 5.5% recorded once. The CDR3 totals 15 residues. The junction had 4 bases not matched to a gene; V was cut back by 1 base and J by 9 bases. The germline V gene encodes CDR1 MNHEY and CDR2 SVGEGT. The receptor was derived from a female donor in good health. The rearrangement joins TRBV6-2 or TRBV6-3 to TRBJ2-1; 12 positions agree with TRBD2. The CDR3 is CASSYFRLAGVEQFF. CDR3 DNA sequence: TGTGCCAGCAGTTACTTCCGACTAGCGGGAGTTGAGCAGTTCTTC.